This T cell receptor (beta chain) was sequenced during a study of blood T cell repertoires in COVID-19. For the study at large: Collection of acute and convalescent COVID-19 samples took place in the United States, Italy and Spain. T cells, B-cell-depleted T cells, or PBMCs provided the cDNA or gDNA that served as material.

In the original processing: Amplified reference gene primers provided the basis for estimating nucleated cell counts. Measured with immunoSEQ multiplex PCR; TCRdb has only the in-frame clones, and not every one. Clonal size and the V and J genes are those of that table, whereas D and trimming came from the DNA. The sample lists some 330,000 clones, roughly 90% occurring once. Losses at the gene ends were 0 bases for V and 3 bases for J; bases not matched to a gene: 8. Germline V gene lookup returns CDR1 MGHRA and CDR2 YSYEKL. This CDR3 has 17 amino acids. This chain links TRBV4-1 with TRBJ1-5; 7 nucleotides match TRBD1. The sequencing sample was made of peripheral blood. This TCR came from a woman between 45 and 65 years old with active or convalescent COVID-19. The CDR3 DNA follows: TGCGCCAGCAGCCAAGATTTGCCAGGGGGGATCAATCAGCCCCAGCATTTT. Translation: CASSQDLPGGINQPQHF.